A single sample gave rise to the 9 T cell receptor beta chains below, sequenced in a study of blood T cells in healthy people across ages. Combining a sample-barcoded 5' primer with a J-beta primer mix, a second PCR ran for about 6 to 12 cycles. From the 5' RACE reads, TCRdb called clonotypes with MiXCR, one entry per CDR3 protein. The sample carries 800,000 to 950,000 distinct CDR3 sequences, about 27% recorded once. These data were also reused for a study on T cells of mothers and their children.

Sequencing was performed on blood. The receptors here all came from a woman between 40 and 50 years old in good health.

The rearrangement joins TRBV28 to TRBJ1-5; no clear D. The CDR3 consists of 16 residues. V was shortened by 6 bases and J by 1 base, with 16 bases between the two germline ends. Germline V gives CDR1 MDHEN, CDR2 SYDVKM. CDR3 nucleotides: TGTGCCAGCAGCCCAGTCCGCTTTTTGAGCAATCAGCCCCAGCATTTT. This translates into CASSPVRFLSNQPQHF.

The genes are TRBV24-1 and TRBJ2-3; no clear D. Germline assignment: CDR1 KGHDR and CDR2 SFDVKD. V lost 1 base and J lost 1, with 14 bases in between. The CDR3 has 17 amino acids. The CDR3 region has the DNA TGTGCCACCAGTGATTTAGGTACTACCTTTCGCACAGATACGCAGTATTTT. Residues: CATSDLGTTFRTDTQYF.

This rearrangement joins TRBV20-1 to TRBJ2-7; 9 positions agree with TRBD2. V was clipped by 6 bases and J by 5 bases; unmatched bases: 8. Per germline, CDR1 DFQATT and CDR2 SNEGSKA (reference sequence). CDR3 length equals 13 residues. As DNA, the CDR3 is TGCAGTGCCCCGGGTAGCGGGAGCGACGAGCAGTACTTC. Translating it yields CSAPGSGSDEQYF.

In its sample, this clonotype was seen many times. The V gene is TRBV7-2, the J gene TRBJ1-5, with D maybe TRBD1 (6 bases). This CDR3 is 15 amino acids long. Trimming cost V 6 bases and J 0 bases, with 12 bases left between them. Per germline, CDR1 SGHTA and CDR2 FQGNSA. CDR3 loop: CASRPGQNSNQPQHF. In nucleotides, the CDR3 is TGTGCCAGCAGGCCCGGACAGAATAGCAATCAGCCCCAGCATTTT.

This clonotype was seen a handful of times. The rearrangement links TRBV5-1 to TRBJ1-1, with 7 positions matching TRBD1. J was trimmed by 1 base and V by 5 bases; bases with no gene match: 8. CDR3 size: 15 residues. Per the germline V gene, CDR1 is SGHRS and CDR2 is YFSETQ. This CDR3 is CASRREQGKNTEAFF. In DNA, the CDR3 is TGCGCCAGCAGGCGGGAACAGGGGAAGAACACTGAAGCTTTCTTT. Full variable domain (rest looked up from reference TRBV5-1 and TRBJ1-1): KAGVTQTPRYLIKTRGQQVTLSCSPISGHRSVSWYQQTPGQGLQFLFEYFSETQRNKGNFPGRFSGRQFSNSRSEMNVSTLELGDSALYLCASRREQGKNTEAFFGQGTRLTVV.

The genes are TRBV6-5 and TRBJ1-3; a weak D match, TRBD1 (5 bases). CDR1 is MNHEY, CDR2 SVGAGI, per germline. Trimming pared 0 bases from V and 0 bases from J, leaving 9 bases between. The CDR3 contains 16 residues. The CDR3 nucleotides are TGTGCCAGCAGTTACTCGGAGGGACTCTCTGGAAACACCATATATTTT. The encoded protein is CASSYSEGLSGNTIYF.

There are many counts of this clonotype. The chain has TRBV29-1 and TRBJ2-4; D is uncertain. Germline CDR1 reads SQVTM; CDR2 reads ANQGSEA. This CDR3 is built from 14 residues. The V gene lost 4 bases and the J gene lost 5 bases, with 15 bases spanning the gap. In DNA, the CDR3 is TGCAGCGTTGGATCGGCCCTTGGAGAAAACATTCAGTACTTC. Translated, it gives CSVGSALGENIQYF.

The V gene is TRBV28, the J gene TRBJ1-5, with 8 positions matching TRBD1. The CDR3 sequence is 17 residues long. With 2 bases clipped from V and 1 base from J, the junction kept 7 bases outside the gene matches. Per the germline V gene, CDR1 is MDHEN and CDR2 is SYDVKM. CDR3 sequence reads: CASSLRGQVRSNQPQHF. The CDR3 DNA sequence: TGTGCCAGCAGTTTAAGGGGACAGGTTAGGAGCAATCAGCCCCAGCATTTT.

The chain has TRBV11-2 and TRBJ1-1; 10 bases are shared with TRBD1. CDR3 length: 15 amino acids. Germline CDR1 and CDR2: SGHAT and FQNNGV. After removal of 2 bases from V and 11 bases from J, the junction contained 11 bases not matched to a gene. DNA of the CDR3: TGTGCCAGCAGCTTATCCGGGACAGGGGACAATGGGGCTTTCTTT. Its translation is CASSLSGTGDNGAFF.